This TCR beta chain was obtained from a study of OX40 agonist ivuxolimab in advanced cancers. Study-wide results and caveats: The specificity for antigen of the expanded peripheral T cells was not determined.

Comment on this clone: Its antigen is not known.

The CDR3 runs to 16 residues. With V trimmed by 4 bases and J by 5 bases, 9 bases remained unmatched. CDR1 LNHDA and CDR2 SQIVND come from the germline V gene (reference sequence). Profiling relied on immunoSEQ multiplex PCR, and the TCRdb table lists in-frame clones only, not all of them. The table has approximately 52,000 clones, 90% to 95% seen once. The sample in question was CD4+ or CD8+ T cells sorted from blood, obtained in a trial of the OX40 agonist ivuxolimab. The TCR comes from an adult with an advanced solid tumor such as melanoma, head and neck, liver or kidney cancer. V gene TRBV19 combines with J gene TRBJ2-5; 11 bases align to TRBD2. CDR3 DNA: TGTGCCAGTAGTACAGATATAGCGGGAGGGTGGGAGACCCAGTACTTC. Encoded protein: CASSTDIAGGWETQYF.